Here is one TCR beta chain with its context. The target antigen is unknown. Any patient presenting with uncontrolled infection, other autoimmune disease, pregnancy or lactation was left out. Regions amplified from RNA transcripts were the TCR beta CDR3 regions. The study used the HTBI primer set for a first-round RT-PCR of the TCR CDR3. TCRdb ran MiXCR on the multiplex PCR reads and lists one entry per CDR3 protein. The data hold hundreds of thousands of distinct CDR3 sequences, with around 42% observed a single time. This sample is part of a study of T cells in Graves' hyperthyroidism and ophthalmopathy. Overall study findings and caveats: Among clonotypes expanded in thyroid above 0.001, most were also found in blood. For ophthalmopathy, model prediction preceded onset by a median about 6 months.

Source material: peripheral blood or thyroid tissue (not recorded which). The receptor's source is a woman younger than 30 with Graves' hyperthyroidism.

The CDR3 sequence: CASSVRTAPETQYF. CDR3 sequence (DNA): TGCGCCAGCAGCGTAAGGACAGCCCCTGAGACCCAGTACTTC. The V call is TRBV5-1, the J call TRBJ2-5, with D tentatively TRBD1 (6 bases). Germline-derived CDR1 and CDR2 are SGHRS and YFSETQ. Deletions cut 4 bases from V and 5 bases from J, with 15 bases between. This CDR3 spans 14 amino acids. The entire variable domain, with the rest obtained from reference TRBV5-1 and TRBJ2-5, is as follows: KAGVTQTPRYLIKTRGQQVTLSCSPISGHRSVSWYQQTPGQGLQFLFEYFSETQRNKGNFPGRFSGRQFSNSRSEMNVSTLELGDSALYLCASSVRTAPETQYFGPGTRLLVL.